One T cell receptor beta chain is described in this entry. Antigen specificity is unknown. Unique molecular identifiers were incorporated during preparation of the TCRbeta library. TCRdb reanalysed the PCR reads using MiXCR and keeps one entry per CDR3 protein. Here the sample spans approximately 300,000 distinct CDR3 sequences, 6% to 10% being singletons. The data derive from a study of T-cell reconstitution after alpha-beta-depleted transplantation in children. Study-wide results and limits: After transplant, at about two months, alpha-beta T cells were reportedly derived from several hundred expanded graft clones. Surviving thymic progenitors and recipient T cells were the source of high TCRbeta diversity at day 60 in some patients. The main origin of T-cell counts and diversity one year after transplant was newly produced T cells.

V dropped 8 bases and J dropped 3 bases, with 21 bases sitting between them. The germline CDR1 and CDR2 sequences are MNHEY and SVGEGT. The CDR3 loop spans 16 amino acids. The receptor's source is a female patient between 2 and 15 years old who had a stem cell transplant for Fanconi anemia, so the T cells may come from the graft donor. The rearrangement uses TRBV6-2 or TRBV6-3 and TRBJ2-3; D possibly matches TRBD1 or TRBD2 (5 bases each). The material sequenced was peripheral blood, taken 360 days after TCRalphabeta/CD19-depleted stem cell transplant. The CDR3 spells CASGSRPLGVTDTQYF. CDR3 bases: TGTGCCAGCGGATCCCGACCACTAGGGGTAACAGATACGCAGTATTTT.